The rows below give T cell receptor beta chains drawn from one sample of a study of T cell repertoires in aging, cancer and after chemotherapy. TCRdb ran MiXCR on the multiplex PCR reads and lists one entry per CDR3 protein. The sample has approximately 480 distinct CDR3 sequences; about 20% are singletons. Source material: blood. The origin of the receptors is a human donor with a blood cancer. The donor label of this sample is uncertain. Each CDR3 is given with its conserved first and last residue. Each record gives: D gene, V gene, clone size, J gene, CDR3 DNA, CDR3 protein. D genes are given only for firm matches. A row's size may be missing; if present it is once, few, many or a size class.

D gene: TRBD2; V gene: TRBV7-6; clone size: medium-sized; J gene: TRBJ2-1; CDR3 DNA: TGTGCCAGCAGCTTGGGGGTTATAGCGGGAAGCTCCTACAATGAGCAGTTCTTC; CDR3 protein: CASSLGVIAGSSYNEQFF
D gene: NA; V gene: TRBV5-6; clone size: large; J gene: TRBJ2-7; CDR3 DNA: TGTGCCAGCAACCTCGGGACCAGTAGCTACGAGCAGTACTTC; CDR3 protein: CASNLGTSSYEQYF
D gene: NA; V gene: TRBV5-4; clone size: medium-sized; J gene: TRBJ1-2; CDR3 DNA: TGTGCCTGGAGCACTCAACGTAACTATGGCTACACCTTC; CDR3 protein: CAWSTQRNYGYTF
D gene: NA; V gene: TRBV28; clone size: NA; J gene: TRBJ1-5; CDR3 DNA: TGTGCCAGCAGTTACAGATCGAGCCAGCCCCAGCATTTT; CDR3 protein: CASSYRSSQPQHF
D gene: NA; V gene: TRBV7-2; clone size: few; J gene: TRBJ2-3; CDR3 DNA: TGTGCCAGCAGTTACTCTCACACACAGCGAGTGGGGACAGATACGCAGTATTTT; CDR3 protein: CASSYSHTQRVGTDTQYF
D gene: NA; V gene: TRBV19; clone size: medium-sized; J gene: TRBJ1-2; CDR3 DNA: TGTGCCAGTAGTATAGATGGTTACTATGGCTACACCTTC; CDR3 protein: CASSIDGYYGYTF
D gene: TRBD2; V gene: TRBV7-2; clone size: NA; J gene: TRBJ2-1; CDR3 DNA: TGTGCCAGCAGCCTCGGGCTAGCGGGAGGGTCCTACAATGAGCAGTTCTTC; CDR3 protein: CASSLGLAGGSYNEQFF
D gene: NA; V gene: TRBV12-3/TRBV12-4; clone size: large; J gene: TRBJ1-2; CDR3 DNA: TGTGCCAGCAGTTTTACCGTCTATGGCTACACCTTC; CDR3 protein: CASSFTVYGYTF
D gene: NA; V gene: TRBV12-3/TRBV12-4; clone size: large; J gene: TRBJ1-5; CDR3 DNA: TGTGCCAGCAGCCGTGTGGATCAGCCCCAGCATTTT; CDR3 protein: CASSRVDQPQHF
D gene: NA; V gene: TRBV2; clone size: NA; J gene: TRBJ1-6; CDR3 DNA: TGTGCCAGCAACCGGCAAGGGGGGGCTGGTTCACCCCTCCACTTT; CDR3 protein: CASNRQGGAGSPLHF
D gene: TRBD1; V gene: TRBV5-6; clone size: once; J gene: TRBJ1-2; CDR3 DNA: TGTGCCAGCAGCTTGGATGGGACAGTCGGGGGCTACACCTTC; CDR3 protein: CASSLDGTVGGYTF
D gene: NA; V gene: TRBV19; clone size: medium-sized; J gene: TRBJ1-2; CDR3 DNA: TGTGCCAGTAACTCCCCCACTTGGGGGGGAATCTATGGCTACACCTTC; CDR3 protein: CASNSPTWGGIYGYTF
D gene: TRBD1; V gene: TRBV20-1; clone size: few; J gene: TRBJ2-3; CDR3 DNA: TGCAGTGCTGGGACAGGCTTTTCAAGCACAGATACGCAGTATTTT; CDR3 protein: CSAGTGFSSTDTQYF
D gene: NA; V gene: TRBV20-1; clone size: NA; J gene: TRBJ1-2; CDR3 DNA: TGCAGAGCTAGAGATGTACAGGGACACTATGGCTACACCTTC; CDR3 protein: CRARDVQGHYGYTF
D gene: NA; V gene: TRBV20-1; clone size: NA; J gene: TRBJ2-7; CDR3 DNA: TGCAGTGCTAGAGATTCGGGGTGGGGGATCGACGAGCAGTACTTC; CDR3 protein: CSARDSGWGIDEQYF
D gene: NA; V gene: TRBV28; clone size: NA; J gene: TRBJ2-1; CDR3 DNA: TGTGCCAGCAGTTTATCGGGGACGGAGAATGGGCAGTTCTTC; CDR3 protein: CASSLSGTENGQFF
D gene: TRBD1; V gene: TRBV6-6; clone size: medium-sized; J gene: TRBJ2-1; CDR3 DNA: TGTGCCAGCAGCCCACAGGGGGCGATCCCCAATGAGCAGTTCTTC; CDR3 protein: CASSPQGAIPNEQFF
D gene: NA; V gene: TRBV29-1; clone size: large; J gene: TRBJ1-5; CDR3 DNA: TGCAGCGTTGAGACAGCCGTAAATCAGCCCCAGCATTTT; CDR3 protein: CSVETAVNQPQHF
D gene: NA; V gene: TRBV29-1; clone size: large; J gene: TRBJ2-1; CDR3 DNA: TGCAGCGTTGAGTGGGGGAATGAGCAGTTCTTC; CDR3 protein: CSVEWGNEQFF
D gene: NA; V gene: TRBV20-1; clone size: NA; J gene: TRBJ1-1; CDR3 DNA: TGCAGTGCTAGTCGCCCACTTATGAACACTGAAGCTTTCTTT; CDR3 protein: CSASRPLMNTEAFF
D gene: NA; V gene: TRBV5-1; clone size: NA; J gene: TRBJ2-3; CDR3 DNA: TGCGCCAGCGGGCGAGGGGAAAAAGATACGCAGTATTTT; CDR3 protein: CASGRGEKDTQYF
D gene: NA; V gene: TRBV7-2; clone size: NA; J gene: TRBJ1-2; CDR3 DNA: TGTGCCAGCAGCTTAGTAGTTCAGAGGCCAACGGATGGCTACACCTTC; CDR3 protein: CASSLVVQRPTDGYTF
D gene: NA; V gene: TRBV6-2/TRBV6-3; clone size: medium-sized; J gene: TRBJ2-1; CDR3 DNA: TGTGCCAGCAGTTACCCCCACAACCCCAATGAGCAGTTCTTC; CDR3 protein: CASSYPHNPNEQFF
D gene: NA; V gene: TRBV11-3; clone size: large; J gene: TRBJ2-1; CDR3 DNA: TGTGCCAGCAGCTTAGGGACATTAACCTACAATGAGCAGTTCTTC; CDR3 protein: CASSLGTLTYNEQFF
D gene: NA; V gene: TRBV11-3; clone size: NA; J gene: TRBJ2-7; CDR3 DNA: TGTGCCAGCAGCGTAAGCGAGTACTCGTCCTACAAGCTGTACTTC; CDR3 protein: CASSVSEYSSYKLYF
D gene: TRBD1; V gene: TRBV19; clone size: medium-sized; J gene: TRBJ2-2; CDR3 DNA: TGTGCCAGTAGTATGACTTCAGGGGGCAACACCGGGGAGCTGTTTTTT; CDR3 protein: CASSMTSGGNTGELFF
D gene: NA; V gene: TRBV5-6; clone size: medium-sized; J gene: TRBJ2-2; CDR3 DNA: TGTGCCAGCAGCTCTTTTGTGGGAAGAACCGGGGAGCTGTTTTTT; CDR3 protein: CASSSFVGRTGELFF